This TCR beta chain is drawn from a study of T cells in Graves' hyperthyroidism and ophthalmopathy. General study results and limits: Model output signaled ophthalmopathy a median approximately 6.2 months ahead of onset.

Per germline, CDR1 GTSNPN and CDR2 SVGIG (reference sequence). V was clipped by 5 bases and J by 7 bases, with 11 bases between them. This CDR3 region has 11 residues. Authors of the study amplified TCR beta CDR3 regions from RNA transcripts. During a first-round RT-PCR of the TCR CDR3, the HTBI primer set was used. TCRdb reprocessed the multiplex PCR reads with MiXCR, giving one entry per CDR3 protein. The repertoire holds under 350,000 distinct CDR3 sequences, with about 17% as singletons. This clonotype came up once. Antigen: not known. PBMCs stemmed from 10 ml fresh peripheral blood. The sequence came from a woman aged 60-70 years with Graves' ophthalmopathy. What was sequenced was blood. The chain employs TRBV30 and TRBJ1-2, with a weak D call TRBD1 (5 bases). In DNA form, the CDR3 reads TGTGCCTGGGTATCGGGGGGTGGCTACACCTTC. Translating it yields CAWVSGGGYTF.